One sample yielded the 20 T cell receptor beta chains listed below, sequenced in a study of T cells in Graves' hyperthyroidism and ophthalmopathy (dated by TCRdb to between 2018 and 2021). The library relied on multiplex PCR. The listed sequencing device is Illumina HiSeq 2000. The TCR beta CDR3 regions were amplified from the RNA transcripts. The first round of RT-PCR for the TCR CDR3 was performed with the HTBI primer set and the Qiagen OneStep RT-PCR kit. TCRdb took the public reads, trimmed them with fastp at Q25, ran MiXCR for clone calling and kept in-frame beta chains. Merged by CDR3 protein, the rows form single entries marked with the most common genes and DNA. The sample table shows 330,000 or so distinct CDR3 sequences, and over 15% are seen once. Roughly 15% of the sample rests with the top ten. Input material: blood. These receptors all stem from a middle-aged woman with Graves' ophthalmopathy.

This clonotype was counted many times. This chain joins TRBV11-2 and TRBJ1-1, with D hard to call. This CDR3 spans 13 amino acids. V lost 3 bases and J 1 base, leaving 6 bases between the germline ends. From germline, CDR1 is SGHAT and CDR2 FQNNGV. The CDR3 DNA is TGTGCCAGCAGCTTTAAATCGAACACTGAAGCTTTCTTT. Protein: CASSFKSNTEAFF. The full variable domain, its missing parts supplied by reference TRBV11-2 and TRBJ1-1, is EAGVAQSPRYKIIEKRQSVAFWCNPISGHATLYWYQQILGQGPKLLIQFQNNGVVDDSQLPKDRFSAERLKGVDSTLKIQPAKLEDSAVYLCASSFKSNTEAFFGQGTRLTVV.

This clonotype was detected many times. J is TRBJ2-5 and V is TRBV28; D perhaps matches TRBD2 (6 bases). CDR3 length: 18 amino acids. Looked up from germline, CDR1 is MDHEN and CDR2 is SYDVKM. V lost 1 base to trimming and J lost 4 bases, with 22 bases between them. The CDR3 DNA sequence: TGTGCCAGCAGTTTATTTTTCGGTGTTGGCGCGGAGGGAGAGACCCAGTACTTC. It encodes CASSLFFGVGAEGETQYF. The full variable domain, in which reference TRBV28 and TRBJ2-5 provide the parts outside the CDR3, is DVKVTQSSRYLVKRTGEKVFLECVQDMDHENMFWYRQDPGLGLRLIYFSYDVKMKEKGDIPEGYSVSREKKERFSLILESASTNQTSMYLCASSLFFGVGAEGETQYFGPGTRLLVL.

This clonotype occurred many times. The chain recombines TRBV19 with TRBJ1-2; a weak D match, TRBD1 (5 bases). There are 11 residues in the CDR3. CDR1 is LNHDA, CDR2 SQIVND, per germline (reference sequence). The CDR3 loop is CAVREGDGYTF. The CDR3 DNA reads as TGTGCGGTACGGGAAGGGGACGGCTACACCTTC.

This clonotype was detected once. The rearrangement joins TRBV9 to TRBJ2-4; TRBD2 matches 11 bases. The CDR3 totals 14 residues. V trimming: 5 bases; J trimming: 11 bases; junction bases outside the gene matches: 9. The V gene's germline CDR1 is SGDLS and CDR2 YYNGEE. CDR3 nucleotides: TGTGCCAGCAGTTCGCAACCTAGCGGGGGGCTTCAGTACTTC. It codes for CASSSQPSGGLQYF. The variable domain in full, completed from reference TRBV9 and TRBJ2-4, reads DSGVTQTPKHLITATGQRVTLRCSPRSGDLSVYWYQQSLDQGLQFLIQYYNGEERAKGNILERFSAQQFPDLHSELNLSSLELGDSALYFCASSSQPSGGLQYFGAGTRLSVL.

This clonotype was seen many times. The chain has TRBV7-9 and TRBJ1-1; no reliable D call. Germline loops: CDR1 SEHNR, CDR2 FQNEAQ (reference sequence). Trimming shortened V by 1 base and J by 1 base, and 7 bases separated the two germline ends. The CDR3 is made up of 14 amino acids. CDR3 nucleotide sequence: TGTGCCAGCAGCTTAGAAGGGCAGAACACTGAAGCTTTCTTT. Its protein product is CASSLEGQNTEAFF. The whole variable domain, filled in from reference TRBV7-9 and TRBJ1-1, reads DTGVSQNPRHKITKRGQNVTFRCDPISEHNRLYWYRQTLGQGPEFLTYFQNEAQLEKSRLLSDRFSAERPKGSFSTLEIQRTEQGDSAMYLCASSLEGQNTEAFFGQGTRLTVV.

The chain uses TRBV15 and TRBJ1-5; unclear D gene. Germline V lookup: CDR1 LNHNV, CDR2 YYDKDF (reference sequence). The V end was cut by 0 bases, the J end by 2 bases, with 8 bases between. The CDR3 length is 15 residues. CDR3 sequence (DNA): TGTGCCACCAGCAGAGAGGGCGGGGGCAATCAGCCCCAGCATTTT. It encodes CATSREGGGNQPQHF.

Ten or more counts support this clonotype. The chain uses TRBV28 and TRBJ1-2, with 7 positions matching TRBD1. This CDR3 contains 14 residues. Germline V CDR1 and CDR2: MDHEN, SYDVKM. With 3 bases clipped from V and 4 bases from J, the junction kept 5 bases outside the gene matches. CDR3 nucleotides: TGTGCCAGCAGTTTTTCCGCAGGGGGCTATGGCTACACCTTC. It encodes CASSFSAGGYGYTF.

This clonotype came up many times. The CDR3 sequence is CASSFGGVLTPGNTIYF. As DNA, the CDR3 is TGTGCCAGCAGCTTTGGGGGCGTTCTCACTCCCGGAAACACCATATATTTT. The chain has TRBV7-6 and TRBJ1-3, with D perhaps matching TRBD1 (6 bases). Germline values: CDR1 SGHVS, CDR2 FNYEAQ. The CDR3 contains 17 residues. The germline V and J ends were trimmed by 3 bases and 4 bases, with 19 bases remaining between them.

This chain links TRBV2 with TRBJ1-2, with TRBD1 matching 8 bases. Unmatched junction bases numbered 3, after V lost 1 base and J lost 5 bases. Germline values: CDR1 SNHLY, CDR2 FYNNEI. The CDR3 is 14 amino acids. The CDR3 spells CASSEGTGGYGYTF. CDR3 DNA sequence: TGTGCCAGCAGTGAAGGAACAGGGGGTTATGGCTACACCTTC.

J is TRBJ1-2 and V is TRBV29-1; D might be TRBD1 (5 bases). V lost 5 bases and J 4 bases, leaving 14 bases between the germline ends. There are 13 residues in the CDR3. Germline CDR1 SQVTM, CDR2 ANQGSEA. The CDR3 reads CSVLRGRGYGYTF. CDR3 nucleotide sequence: TGCAGCGTTCTAAGGGGCCGCGGCTATGGCTACACCTTC.

There are a few counts of this clonotype. V and J are TRBV11-1 and TRBJ2-2; TRBD2 matches 9 bases. The germline V gene has CDR1 SGHAT and CDR2 FQDESV (reference sequence). Germline trimming cut 6 bases from V and 7 bases from J; bases unmatched to any gene: 18. The CDR3 runs 18 residues. This CDR3 is CASRPRRGLAGPSGELFF. The CDR3, as DNA: TGTGCCAGCAGGCCCCGAAGGGGGCTAGCGGGGCCCAGCGGGGAGCTGTTTTTT.

The genes are TRBV7-2 and TRBJ2-7; D assignment may be TRBD1 or TRBD2 (5 bases each). This CDR3 has 16 amino acids. The V end lost 0 bases, the J end lost 0 bases, and 12 bases lay between the germline ends. In germline, CDR1 is SGHTA, CDR2 FQGNSA. The CDR3 region is CASSLAPGPCSYEQYF. The CDR3 DNA follows: TGTGCCAGCAGCTTAGCGCCGGGGCCATGCTCCTACGAGCAGTACTTC.

The table lists this clonotype with many counts. This chain uses TRBV7-2 with TRBJ2-2; D gene unclear. The CDR3 loop spans 14 amino acids. The V gene lost 5 bases and the J gene lost 7 bases, with 14 bases spanning the gap. Germline CDR1 and CDR2: SGHTA and FQGNSA. CDR3 residues: CASSPPESHGELFF. For the CDR3, the DNA is TGTGCCAGCAGCCCCCCGGAGTCCCACGGGGAGCTGTTTTTT.

Many counts were recorded for this clonotype. The J gene is TRBJ1-2, the V gene TRBV6-5, with D unclear. The V end was cut by 6 bases, the J end by 0 bases, with 14 bases between. Germline assignment: CDR1 MNHEY and CDR2 SVGAGI. The CDR3 extends over 15 amino acids. In nucleotides, the CDR3 is TGTGCCAGCAGGCTAGGGATGGGCCCTAACTATGGCTACACCTTC. This codes for CASRLGMGPNYGYTF.

This clonotype was seen many times. The chain recombines TRBV9 with TRBJ1-3; 9 bases match TRBD1. The V gene end was trimmed by 3 bases and the J gene end by 3 bases; junction bases not matched to a gene: 7. The CDR3 extends over 16 amino acids. Germline V CDR1 and CDR2: SGDLS, YYNGEE. CDR3 loop: CASSDRTGGFGNTIYF. In nucleotides, the CDR3 is TGTGCCAGCAGCGACAGAACAGGGGGCTTTGGAAACACCATATATTTT.

This clonotype was seen at least ten times. This chain joins TRBV27 and TRBJ1-5; D not resolved. Per the germline V gene, CDR1 is MNHEY and CDR2 is SMNVEV (reference sequence). V gave up 4 bases and J gave up 5 bases, with 12 bases separating them. This CDR3 has 14 residues. Here the CDR3 DNA reads TGTGCCAGCAGTTGGTCGGGGAACGATCAGCCCCAGCATTTT. This sequence encodes CASSWSGNDQPQHF.

This clonotype was recorded at least ten times. CDR3 residues: CASSPSTGLPLEQYF. CDR3 DNA: TGTGCCAGTAGTCCCTCCACGGGACTCCCTCTCGAGCAGTACTTC. The chain is built from TRBV19 and TRBJ2-7; D is perhaps TRBD2 (6 bases). The CDR3 covers 15 residues. Trimming left V 5 bases short and J 6 bases short, with 20 bases between. The germline V gene encodes CDR1 LNHDA and CDR2 SQIVND (reference sequence).

As to this clonotype: Being one base from a much bigger clone, this may be a read error. This chain links TRBV6-1 with TRBJ2-7; TRBD1 matches at 8 bases. CDR1 and CDR2 (germline): MNHNS, SASEGT. Trimming took 5 bases from V and 4 from J; bases not matched to a gene: 7. This CDR3 has 14 residues. CDR3 coding DNA: TGTGCCAGCAGTCGGACAGGGCTCAGATACGAGCAGTACTTC. Its translation: CASSRTGLRYEQYF.

This clonotype was counted many times. The V call is TRBV28, the J call TRBJ1-1; D gene ambiguous. CDR1 MDHEN and CDR2 SYDVKM come from the germline V gene. CDR3 length equals 12 residues. The V end lost 7 bases, the J end lost 2 bases, and 8 bases lay between the germline ends. The CDR3 DNA is TGTGCCAGCAACTCGACAAACACTGAAGCTTTCTTT. Its protein is CASNSTNTEAFF.

The rearrangement uses TRBV12-3 or TRBV12-4 and TRBJ2-7, with 9 bases identical to TRBD2. With V trimmed by 5 bases and J by 6 bases, 5 bases remained unmatched. The CDR3 covers 13 residues. As DNA, the CDR3 is TGTGCCAGCAGTCGTAGCGGGAGTCTCGAGCAGTACTTC. Protein sequence: CASSRSGSLEQYF.